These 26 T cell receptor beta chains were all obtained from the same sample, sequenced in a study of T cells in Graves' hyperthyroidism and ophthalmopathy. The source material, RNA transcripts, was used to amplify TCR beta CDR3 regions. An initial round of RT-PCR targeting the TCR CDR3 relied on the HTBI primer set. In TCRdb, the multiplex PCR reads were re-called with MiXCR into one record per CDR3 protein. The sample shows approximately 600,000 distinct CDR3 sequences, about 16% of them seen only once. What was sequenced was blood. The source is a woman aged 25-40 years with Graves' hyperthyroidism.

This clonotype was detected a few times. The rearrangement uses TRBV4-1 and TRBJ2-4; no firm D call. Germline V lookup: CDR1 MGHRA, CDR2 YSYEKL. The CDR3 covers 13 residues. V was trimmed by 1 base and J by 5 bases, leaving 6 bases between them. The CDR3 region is CASSQVGQNIQYF. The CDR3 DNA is TGCGCCAGCAGCCAAGTCGGCCAAAACATTCAGTACTTC.

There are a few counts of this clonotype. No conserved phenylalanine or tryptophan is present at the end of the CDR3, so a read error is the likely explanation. The CDR3, as DNA: TGCAGCGTTGACAGGGATCTGAACACTGAAGCTTTCCTT. This translates into CSVDRDLNTEAFL. This chain links TRBV29-1 with TRBJ1-1; weak D call: TRBD1 (5 bases). V was clipped by 3 bases and J by 0 bases, with 8 bases between them. This CDR3 comprises 13 residues. Germline V CDR1 and CDR2: SQVTM, ANQGSEA.

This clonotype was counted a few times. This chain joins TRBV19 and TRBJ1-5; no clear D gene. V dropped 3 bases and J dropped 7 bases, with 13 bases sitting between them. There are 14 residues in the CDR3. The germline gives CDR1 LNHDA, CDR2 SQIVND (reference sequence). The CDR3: CASSMVGEGQPQHF. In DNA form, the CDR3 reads TGTGCCAGTAGTATGGTGGGAGAAGGGCAGCCCCAGCATTTT.

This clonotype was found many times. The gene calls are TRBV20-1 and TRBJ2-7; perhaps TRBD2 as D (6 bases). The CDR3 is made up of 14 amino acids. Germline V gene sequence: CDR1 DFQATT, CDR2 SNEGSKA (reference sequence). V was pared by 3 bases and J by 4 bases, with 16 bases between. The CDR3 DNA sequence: TGCAGTGCTAGTACGGAGGGTAGAGGGTACGAGCAGTACTTC. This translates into CSASTEGRGYEQYF.

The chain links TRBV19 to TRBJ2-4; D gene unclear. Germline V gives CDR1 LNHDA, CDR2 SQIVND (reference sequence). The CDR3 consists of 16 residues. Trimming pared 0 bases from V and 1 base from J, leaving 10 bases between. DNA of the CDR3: TGTGCCAGTAGTATAGAACTGGCTTTGGCCAAAAACATTCAGTACTTC. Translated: CASSIELALAKNIQYF.

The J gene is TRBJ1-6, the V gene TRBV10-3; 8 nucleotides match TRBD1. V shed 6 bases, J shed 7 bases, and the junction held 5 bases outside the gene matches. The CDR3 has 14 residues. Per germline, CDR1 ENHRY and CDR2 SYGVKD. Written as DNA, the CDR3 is TGTGCCATCAGCGGACAGGGTGGCAATTCACCCCTCCACTTT. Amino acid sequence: CAISGQGGNSPLHF.

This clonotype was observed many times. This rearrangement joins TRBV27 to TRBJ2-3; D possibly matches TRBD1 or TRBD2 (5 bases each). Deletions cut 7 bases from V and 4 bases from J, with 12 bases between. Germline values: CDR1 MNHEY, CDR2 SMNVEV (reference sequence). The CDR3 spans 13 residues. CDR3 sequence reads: CASTSGRADTQYF. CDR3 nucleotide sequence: TGTGCCAGCACCTCAGGGCGGGCAGATACGCAGTATTTT.

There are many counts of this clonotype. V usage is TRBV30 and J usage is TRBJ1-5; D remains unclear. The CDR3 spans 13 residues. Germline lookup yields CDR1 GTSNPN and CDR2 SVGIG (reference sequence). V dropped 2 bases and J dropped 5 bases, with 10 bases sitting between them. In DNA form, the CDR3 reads TGTGCCTGGAGTCATGGGCGGGATCAGCCCCAGCATTTT. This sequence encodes CAWSHGRDQPQHF.

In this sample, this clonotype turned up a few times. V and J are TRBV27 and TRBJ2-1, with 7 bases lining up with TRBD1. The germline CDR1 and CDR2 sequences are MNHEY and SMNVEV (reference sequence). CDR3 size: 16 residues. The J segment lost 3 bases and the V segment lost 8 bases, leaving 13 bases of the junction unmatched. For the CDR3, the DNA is TGTGCCAGCCCGACCCCGGACAGGTATATCTACAATGAGCAGTTCTTC. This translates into CASPTPDRYIYNEQFF.

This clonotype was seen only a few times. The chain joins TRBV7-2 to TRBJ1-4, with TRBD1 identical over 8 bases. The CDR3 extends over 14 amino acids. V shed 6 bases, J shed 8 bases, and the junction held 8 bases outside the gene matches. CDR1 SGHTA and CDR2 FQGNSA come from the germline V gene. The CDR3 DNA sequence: TGTGCCAGCAGAATCGCAGGGGGCCGAGAAAAACTGTTTTTT. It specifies CASRIAGGREKLFF.

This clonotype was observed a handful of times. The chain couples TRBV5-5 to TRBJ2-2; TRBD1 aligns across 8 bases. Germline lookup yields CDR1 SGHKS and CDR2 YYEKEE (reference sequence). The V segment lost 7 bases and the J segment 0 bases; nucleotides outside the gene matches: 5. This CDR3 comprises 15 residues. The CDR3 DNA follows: TGTGCCAGCCGTTCGGGACAGGCGAACACCGGGGAGCTGTTTTTT. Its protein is CASRSGQANTGELFF.

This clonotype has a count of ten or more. CDR3 amino acids: CASSYLAGGDTQYF. CDR3 DNA: TGTGCCAGCAGTTACCTAGCGGGGGGGGATACGCAGTATTTT. The chain uses TRBV6-6 and TRBJ2-3, with 12 bases aligning to TRBD2. The V segment lost 2 bases and the J segment 6 bases; nucleotides outside the gene matches: 0. Germline-derived CDR1 and CDR2 are MNHNY and SVGAGI (reference sequence). The CDR3 contains 14 residues.

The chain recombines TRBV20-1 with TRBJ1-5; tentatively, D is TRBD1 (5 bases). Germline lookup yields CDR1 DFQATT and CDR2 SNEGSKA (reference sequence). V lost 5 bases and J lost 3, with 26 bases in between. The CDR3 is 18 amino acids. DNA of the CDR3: TGCAGTGCTCCGGACCTGACAATCGGGGGGGAACCCAATCAGCCCCAGCATTTT. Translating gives CSAPDLTIGGEPNQPQHF.

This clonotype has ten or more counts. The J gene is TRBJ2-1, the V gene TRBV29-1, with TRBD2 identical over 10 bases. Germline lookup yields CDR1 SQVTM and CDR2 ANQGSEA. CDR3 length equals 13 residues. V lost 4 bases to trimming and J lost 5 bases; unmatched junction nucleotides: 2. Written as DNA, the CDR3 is TGCAGCGTTGGACTAGCGGGTCACAATGAGCAGTTCTTC. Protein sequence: CSVGLAGHNEQFF.

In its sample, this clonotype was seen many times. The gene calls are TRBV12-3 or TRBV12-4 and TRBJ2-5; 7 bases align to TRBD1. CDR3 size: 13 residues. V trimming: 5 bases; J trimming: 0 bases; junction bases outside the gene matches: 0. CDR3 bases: TGTGCCAGCAGTGGACAGGACCAAGAGACCCAGTACTTC. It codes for CASSGQDQETQYF.

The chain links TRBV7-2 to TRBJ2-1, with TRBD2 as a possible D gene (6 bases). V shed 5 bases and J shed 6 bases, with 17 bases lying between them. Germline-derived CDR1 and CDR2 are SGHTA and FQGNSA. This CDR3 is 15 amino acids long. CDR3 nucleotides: TGTGCCAGCAGCCTTGGGACTCTCCCCGTCAATGAGCAGTTCTTC. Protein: CASSLGTLPVNEQFF.

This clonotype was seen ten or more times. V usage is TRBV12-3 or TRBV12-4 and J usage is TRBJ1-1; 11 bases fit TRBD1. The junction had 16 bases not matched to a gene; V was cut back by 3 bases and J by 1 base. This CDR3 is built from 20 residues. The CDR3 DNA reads TGTGCCAGCAGTTTGAGGGTTTTGGGGACAGGGGGGTTCCGGAACACTGAAGCTTTCTTT. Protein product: CASSLRVLGTGGFRNTEAFF.

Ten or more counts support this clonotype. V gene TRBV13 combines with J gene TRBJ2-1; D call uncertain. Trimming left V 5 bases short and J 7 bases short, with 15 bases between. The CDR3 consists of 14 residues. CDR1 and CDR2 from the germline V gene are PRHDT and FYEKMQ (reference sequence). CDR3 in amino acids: CASSPLNSLNEQFF. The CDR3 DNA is TGTGCCAGCAGCCCCCTTAACTCCTTAAATGAGCAGTTCTTC.

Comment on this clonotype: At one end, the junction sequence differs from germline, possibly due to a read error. The CDR3 DNA reads TGTGTCAGTAGTACACTAGCGGGAGGGGCGTATGAGCAGTTCTTC. It is translated as CVSSTLAGGAYEQFF. V and J are TRBV19 and TRBJ2-1, with TRBD2 identical over 13 bases. The CDR3 is made up of 15 amino acids. Per germline, CDR1 LNHDA and CDR2 SQIVND (reference sequence).

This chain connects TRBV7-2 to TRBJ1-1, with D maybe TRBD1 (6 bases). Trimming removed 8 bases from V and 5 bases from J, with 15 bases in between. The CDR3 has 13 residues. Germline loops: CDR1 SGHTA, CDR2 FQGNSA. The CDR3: CASRDSQGTEAFF. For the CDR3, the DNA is TGTGCCAGCCGAGACAGCCAGGGGACTGAAGCTTTCTTT.

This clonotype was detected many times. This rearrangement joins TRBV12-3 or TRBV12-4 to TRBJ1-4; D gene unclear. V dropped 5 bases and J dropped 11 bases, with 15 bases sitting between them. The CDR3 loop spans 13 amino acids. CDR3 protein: CASSPREGSKLFF. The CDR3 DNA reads TGTGCCAGCAGTCCCCGTGAGGGATCGAAACTGTTTTTT.

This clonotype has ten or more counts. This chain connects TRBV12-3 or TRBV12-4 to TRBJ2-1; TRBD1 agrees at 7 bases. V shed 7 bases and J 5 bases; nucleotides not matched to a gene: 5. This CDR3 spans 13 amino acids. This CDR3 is CASIVDRDNEQFF. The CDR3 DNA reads TGTGCCAGCATTGTTGACAGGGACAATGAGCAGTTCTTC.

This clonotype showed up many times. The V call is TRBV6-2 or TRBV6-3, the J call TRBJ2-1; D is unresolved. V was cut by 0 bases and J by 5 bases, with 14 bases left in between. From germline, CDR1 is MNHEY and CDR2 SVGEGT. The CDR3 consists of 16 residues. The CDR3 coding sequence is TGTGCCAGCAGTTACTCGTTCAGGCAGGTAAACAATGAGCAGTTCTTC. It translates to CASSYSFRQVNNEQFF.

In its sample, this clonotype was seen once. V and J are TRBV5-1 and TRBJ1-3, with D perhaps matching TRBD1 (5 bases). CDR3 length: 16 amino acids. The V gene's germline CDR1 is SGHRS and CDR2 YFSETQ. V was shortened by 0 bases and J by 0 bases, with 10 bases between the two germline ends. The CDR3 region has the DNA TGCGCCAGCAGCTTGGGGACACCGCACTCTGGAAACACCATATATTTT. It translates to CASSLGTPHSGNTIYF.

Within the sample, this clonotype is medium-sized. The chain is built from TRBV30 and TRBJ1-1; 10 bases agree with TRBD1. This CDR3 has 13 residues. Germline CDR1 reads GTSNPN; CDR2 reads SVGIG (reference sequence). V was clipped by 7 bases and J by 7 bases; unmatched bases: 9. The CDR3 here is CASPGTGVGEAFF. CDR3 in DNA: TGTGCCTCACCCGGGACAGGGGTAGGTGAAGCTTTCTTT.

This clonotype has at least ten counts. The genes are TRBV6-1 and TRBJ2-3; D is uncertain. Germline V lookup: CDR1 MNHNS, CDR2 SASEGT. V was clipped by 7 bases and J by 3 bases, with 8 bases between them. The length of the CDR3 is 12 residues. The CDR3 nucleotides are TGTGCCAGCACCCTACAGACAGATACGCAGTATTTT. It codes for CASTLQTDTQYF.